This T cell receptor beta chain was observed in a study of OX40 agonist ivuxolimab in advanced cancers. As for the study in general: As their treatment, patients were administered ivuxolimab, an agonistic anti-OX40 (CD134) antibody. A mean age of 60 years, range roughly 23 to 85, was recorded, and approximately 85% were male.

Turning to this clone: What it binds is unknown.

Anyone with autoimmune disease history or systemic immunosuppression was excluded. Points from the study as a whole: At 0.1 to 3.0 mg/kg and by week 6, clonal expansion occurred in CD4+ and CD8+ blood T cells.

Looked up from germline, CDR1 is ENHRY and CDR2 is SYGVKD. The CDR3 runs 11 residues. The trim removed 8 bases at V and 6 bases at J, leaving 4 bases unmatched. Profiled with immunoSEQ multiplex PCR; TCRdb holds only in-frame clones, not every one. Among approximately 50,000 clones listed, 70% to 90% were seen once. The sample consisted of CD4+ or CD8+ T cells sorted from blood, taken in a trial of the OX40 agonist ivuxolimab. The J gene is TRBJ2-7, the V gene TRBV10-3, with 7 bases matching TRBD2. This receptor was obtained from an adult with an advanced solid tumor such as melanoma, head and neck, liver or kidney cancer. CDR3 nucleotide sequence: TGTGCCATCTCTGGGGGGGTCGAGCAGTACTTC. Its protein is CAISGGVEQYF.